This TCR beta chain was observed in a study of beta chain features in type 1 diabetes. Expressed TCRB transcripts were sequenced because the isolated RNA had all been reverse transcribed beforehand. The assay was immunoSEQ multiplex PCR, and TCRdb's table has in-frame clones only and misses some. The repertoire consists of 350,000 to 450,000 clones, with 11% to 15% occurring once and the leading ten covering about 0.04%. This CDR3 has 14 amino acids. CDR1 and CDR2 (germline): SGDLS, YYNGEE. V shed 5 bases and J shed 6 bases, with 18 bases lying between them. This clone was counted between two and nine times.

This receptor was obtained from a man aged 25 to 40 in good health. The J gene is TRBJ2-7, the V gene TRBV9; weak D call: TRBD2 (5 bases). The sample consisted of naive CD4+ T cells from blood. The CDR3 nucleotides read TGTGCCAGCAGTCAACTGGACTCCTTCTCCGAGCAGTACTTC. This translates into CASSQLDSFSEQYF.